This entry lists 16 T cell receptor beta chains sequenced from one sample in a study of T-cell reconstitution after alpha-beta-depleted transplantation in children. The TCRbeta library was prepared with unique molecular identifiers. Each CDR3 protein is one row after TCRdb ran MiXCR on the PCR reads. The sample shows more than 400,000 distinct CDR3 sequences, approximately 41% of them seen only once. The sample consisted of PBMCs, taken before TCRalphabeta/CD19-depleted stem cell transplant. The source of these receptors is a girl aged 2 to 10 with aplastic anemia, due to receive a stem cell transplant.

This clonotype was counted ten times or more. V and J are TRBV5-1 and TRBJ2-3; D not resolved. The CDR3 sequence is 14 residues long. Per the germline V gene, CDR1 is SGHRS and CDR2 is YFSETQ. The ends were cut back, 0 bases at V and 0 bases at J, with 5 bases in the middle. The chain's CDR3 is CASSLGYSTDTQYF. CDR3 bases: TGCGCCAGCAGCTTGGGGTATAGCACAGATACGCAGTATTTT.

The chain combines TRBV7-2 with TRBJ1-6; D is perhaps TRBD1 (5 bases). V was shortened by 5 bases and J by 9 bases, with 17 bases between the two germline ends. Germline CDR1 is SGHTA and CDR2 is FQGNSA. CDR3 length: 15 amino acids. The CDR3 bases are TGTGCCAGCAGCCCCGAACCCCAGGGCGGTTCACCCCTCCACTTT. Its translation: CASSPEPQGGSPLHF.

Concerning this clonotype itself: A much larger clone lies one base from this, so it may be a read error. The chain links TRBV20-1 to TRBJ2-1; 12 nucleotides match TRBD2. Germline assignment: CDR1 DFQATT and CDR2 SNEGSKA (reference sequence). J lost 7 bases, V lost 3 bases, and 7 bases had no gene match. There are 15 residues in the CDR3. The CDR3 bases are TGCAGTGCTAGCAACCTAGCGGGAGGGCGAAATGAGCAGTTCTTC. This gives the protein CSASNLAGGRNEQFF.

CDR3 bases: TGTGCCACCAGCAGAGACAGGGGGACTGGGGCCAACGTCCTGACTTTC. Translation: CATSRDRGTGANVLTF. V usage is TRBV15 and J usage is TRBJ2-6; 7 bases are shared with TRBD1. Germline V CDR1 and CDR2: LNHNV, YYDKDF (reference sequence). V lost 0 bases and J lost 2; bases outside the gene matches: 1. There are 16 residues in the CDR3. The full variable domain, completed using reference TRBV15 and TRBJ2-6, is DAMVIQNPRYQVTQFGKPVTLSCSQTLNHNVMYWYQQKSSQAPKLLFHYYDKDFNNEADTPDNFQSRRPNTSFCFLDIRSPGLGDTAMYLCATSRDRGTGANVLTFGAGSRLTVL.

There are many counts of this clonotype. This sequence joins TRBV20-1 and TRBJ2-1, with 7 bases lining up with TRBD1. Germline trimming cut 0 bases from V and 4 bases from J; bases unmatched to any gene: 3. CDR3 length: 14 residues. Per the germline V gene, CDR1 is DFQATT and CDR2 is SNEGSKA (reference sequence). For the CDR3, the DNA is TGCAGTGCTAGAGACCGGGACAGATACAATGAGCAGTTCTTC. Protein product: CSARDRDRYNEQFF.

This clonotype has a single count. The chain employs TRBV12-3 or TRBV12-4 and TRBJ2-5, with D perhaps TRBD2 (5 bases). The CDR3 covers 14 residues. V was trimmed by 4 bases and J by 4 bases, leaving 13 bases between them. CDR3 protein: CASSSGTSPETQYF. CDR3 sequence (DNA): TGTGCCAGCAGTTCCGGAACTAGTCCAGAGACCCAGTACTTC.

This clonotype was seen at least ten times. V and J are TRBV7-9 and TRBJ2-2; D remains ambiguous. The CDR3 consists of 13 residues. Germline values: CDR1 SEHNR, CDR2 FQNEAQ (reference sequence). V lost 2 bases and J 5 bases, leaving 6 bases between the germline ends. This CDR3 reads CASSLTSTGELFF. CDR3 bases: TGTGCCAGCAGCTTAACTTCTACCGGGGAGCTGTTTTTT.

This clonotype occurred many times. The genes are TRBV29-1 and TRBJ1-2; 10 nucleotides align to TRBD1. This CDR3 comprises 13 residues. In germline, CDR1 is SQVTM, CDR2 ANQGSEA. V shed 1 base, J shed 8 bases, and the junction held 4 bases outside the gene matches. CDR3 amino acids: CSVEGTGGTGYTF. DNA for the CDR3: TGCAGCGTTGAAGGGACAGGGGGAACCGGCTACACCTTC.

The V call is TRBV20-1, the J call TRBJ2-3; 8 bases match TRBD1. Germline CDR1 DFQATT, CDR2 SNEGSKA (reference sequence). CDR3 size: 14 residues. Trimming took 0 bases from V and 8 from J; bases not matched to a gene: 7. The CDR3 spells CSARDPTGGGTQYF. The CDR3 DNA is TGCAGTGCTAGAGACCCCACAGGGGGAGGTACGCAGTATTTT.

This clonotype was seen a few times. This chain uses TRBV7-8 with TRBJ1-2; possibly TRBD1 for D (5 bases). Germline V lookup: CDR1 SGHVS, CDR2 FQNEAQ. With 0 bases removed from V and 2 bases from J, the gap between germline ends came to 10 bases. There are 15 residues in the CDR3. In nucleotides, the CDR3 is TGTGCCAGCAGCTTAGCGCCAGGGAAGAACTATGGCTACACCTTC. Translated, it gives CASSLAPGKNYGYTF. Filled out from reference TRBV7-8 and TRBJ1-2, the complete variable domain reads GAGVSQSPRYKVAKRGQDVALRCDPISGHVSLFWYQQALGQGPEFLTYFQNEAQLDKSGLPSDRFFAERPEGSVSTLKIQRTQQEDSAVYLCASSLAPGKNYGYTFGSGTRLTVV.

This clonotype was detected only a few times. V gene TRBV20-1 combines with J gene TRBJ2-7; 8 nucleotides line up with TRBD1. The V gene end was trimmed by 3 bases and the J gene end by 5 bases; junction bases not matched to a gene: 12. Germline-derived CDR1 and CDR2 are DFQATT and SNEGSKA (reference sequence). CDR3 length: 15 residues. CDR3 DNA sequence: TGCAGTGCTAGGGACAGGGAGGAACCCTTCCACGAGCAGTACTTC. Translating gives CSARDREEPFHEQYF.

This clonotype came up many times. The J gene is TRBJ1-1, the V gene TRBV28; D unclear. The CDR3 runs 13 residues. V lost 8 bases, J lost 0 bases, and 10 bases lay in between. The germline CDR1 and CDR2 sequences are MDHEN and SYDVKM. CDR3 sequence reads: CASGRLMNTEAFF. DNA of the CDR3: TGTGCCAGCGGGAGGCTGATGAACACTGAAGCTTTCTTT.

As concerns this clonotype: Relative to the germline gene, one junction end is altered; a read error may explain this. The chain uses TRBV29-1 and TRBJ2-5; the D gene is possibly TRBD2 (6 bases). From germline, CDR1 is SQVTM and CDR2 ANQGSEA. The CDR3 is 13 amino acids. The CDR3 loop reads CSVDAGGLATHLF. For the CDR3, the DNA is TGCAGCGTTGATGCGGGCGGGCTAGCGACGCACCTCTTC. The full variable domain, its missing parts supplied by reference TRBV29-1 and TRBJ2-5, is SAVISQKPSRDICQRGTSLTIQCQVDSQVTMMFWYRQQPGQSLTLIATANQGSEATYESGFVIDKFPISRPNLTFSTLTVSNMSPEDSSIYLCSVDAGGLATHLFGPGTRLLVL.

In the case of this clonotype: This may arise from a read error, as a much more abundant clone is one base away. The genes are TRBV12-3 or TRBV12-4 and TRBJ2-5; TRBD1 matches 10 bases. CDR3 size: 14 residues. The J segment lost 5 bases and the V segment lost 6 bases, leaving 6 bases of the junction unmatched. The CDR3, as DNA: TGTGCCAGCAGCCTGACAGGGGGCGAGGAGACCCAGTACTTC. Translated: CASSLTGGEETQYF.

This clonotype has only a few counts. J is TRBJ1-2 and V is TRBV14, with a possible D match to TRBD1 (6 bases). This CDR3 comprises 13 residues. The germline CDR1 and CDR2 sequences are SGHDN and FVKESK. V was trimmed by 1 base and J by 3 bases, leaving 6 bases between them. The DNA for the CDR3 is TGTGCCAGCAGCCAAGGGACAGACTATGGCTACACCTTC. Its protein product is CASSQGTDYGYTF.

The chain carries TRBV20-1 and TRBJ2-2; D is possibly TRBD2 (7 bases). The ends were cut back, 5 bases at V and 3 bases at J, with 25 bases in the middle. The CDR3 is 18 amino acids. CDR1 and CDR2 from the germline V gene are DFQATT and SNEGSKA (reference sequence). The CDR3 region has the DNA TGCAGTGCTCCCGTCCCATGGGGGAGGGGGGGCGACACCGGGGAGCTGTTTTTT. This sequence encodes CSAPVPWGRGGDTGELFF.